One and the same sample provided the 5 T cell receptor beta chains below, sequenced in a study of blood T cell repertoires in COVID-19. TCRdb keeps only in-frame clones here, not all; method: immunoSEQ multiplex PCR. There are some 140,000 clones in the sample; 79% occur only once, and about 3.6% lies in the top ten. Sequencing used peripheral blood. All receptors derive from a man aged 55 to 70 with acute or convalescent COVID-19.

The CDR3 nucleotides read TGTGCCACCAGTGGGAGGGGTTACCAAGAGACCCAGTACTTC. Translated, it gives CATSGRGYQETQYF. The V gene is TRBV24-1, the J gene TRBJ2-5; D might be TRBD2 (6 bases). The V end lost 5 bases, the J end lost 0 bases, and 9 bases lay between the germline ends. Per germline, CDR1 KGHDR and CDR2 SFDVKD. This CDR3 is built from 14 residues.

The J gene is TRBJ1-6, the V gene TRBV28, with D maybe TRBD1 (6 bases). Trimming cost V 4 bases and J 4 bases, with 14 bases left between them. The CDR3 has 16 residues. Germline CDR1 is MDHEN and CDR2 is SYDVKM. The CDR3 region is CASSSGQWVYNSPLHF. In nucleotides, the CDR3 is TGTGCCAGCAGTTCAGGACAGTGGGTTTATAATTCACCCCTCCACTTT. The full variable domain, its missing parts supplied by reference TRBV28 and TRBJ1-6, is DVKVTQSSRYLVKRTGEKVFLECVQDMDHENMFWYRQDPGLGLRLIYFSYDVKMKEKGDIPEGYSVSREKKERFSLILESASTNQTSMYLCASSSGQWVYNSPLHFGNGTRLTVT.

The chain couples TRBV5-6 to TRBJ1-4, with a tentative D call TRBD1 (6 bases). This CDR3 has 13 residues. V shed 4 bases and J shed 7 bases, with 11 bases lying between them. Looked up from germline, CDR1 is SGHDT and CDR2 is YYEEEE. Here the CDR3 reads CASSQGTSEKLFF. The CDR3 bases are TGTGCCAGCAGCCAAGGGACATCTGAAAAACTGTTTTTT.

The chain links TRBV27 to TRBJ1-5, with TRBD1 identical over 8 bases. Looked up from germline, CDR1 is MNHEY and CDR2 is SMNVEV (reference sequence). V dropped 0 bases and J dropped 6; count of bases not matched to a gene: 7. This CDR3 comprises 16 residues. The chain's CDR3 is CASSLSPQGAGQPQHF. The CDR3 coding sequence is TGTGCCAGCAGTTTATCGCCCCAGGGGGCAGGTCAGCCCCAGCATTTT.

This chain links TRBV30 with TRBJ2-5, with TRBD1 as a possible D gene (5 bases). The length of the CDR3 is 13 residues. Germline lookup yields CDR1 GTSNPN and CDR2 SVGIG (reference sequence). The V gene lost 6 bases and the J gene lost 3 bases, with 14 bases spanning the gap. CDR3 in amino acids: CACVGASEETQYF. CDR3 sequence (DNA): TGTGCCTGCGTAGGGGCCTCCGAAGAGACCCAGTACTTC.